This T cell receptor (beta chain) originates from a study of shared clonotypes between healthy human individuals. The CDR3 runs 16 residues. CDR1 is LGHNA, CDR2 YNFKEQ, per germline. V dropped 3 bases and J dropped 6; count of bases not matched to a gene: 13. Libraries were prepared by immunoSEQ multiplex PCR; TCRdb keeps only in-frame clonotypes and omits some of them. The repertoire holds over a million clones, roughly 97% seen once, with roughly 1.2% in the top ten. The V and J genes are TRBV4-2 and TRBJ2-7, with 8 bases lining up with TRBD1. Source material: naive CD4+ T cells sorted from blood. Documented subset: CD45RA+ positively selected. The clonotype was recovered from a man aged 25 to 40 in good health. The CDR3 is CASSQGARQGAGEQYF. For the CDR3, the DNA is TGTGCCAGCAGCCAGGGGGCCCGCCAGGGGGCAGGCGAGCAGTACTTC.